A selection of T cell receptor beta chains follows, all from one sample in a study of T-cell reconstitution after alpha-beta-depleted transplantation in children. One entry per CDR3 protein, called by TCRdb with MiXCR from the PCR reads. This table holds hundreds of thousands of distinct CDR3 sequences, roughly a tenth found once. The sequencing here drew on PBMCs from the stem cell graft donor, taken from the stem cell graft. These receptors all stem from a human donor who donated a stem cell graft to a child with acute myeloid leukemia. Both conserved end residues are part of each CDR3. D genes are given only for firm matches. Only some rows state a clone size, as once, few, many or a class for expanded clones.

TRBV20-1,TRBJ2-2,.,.,TGCAGTGCTAGAGTCCGACAGGGAGGGACCGGGGAGCTGTTTTTT,CSARVRQGGTGELFF
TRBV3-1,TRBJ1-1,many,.,TGTGCCAGCAGCCCAGAGGTAGTTATGATGAACACTGAAGCTTTCTTT,CASSPEVVMMNTEAFF
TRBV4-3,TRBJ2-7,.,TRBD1,TGCGCCAGCAGTCAAGTCCATGGGGACAGCCTCTCCTACGAGCAGTACTTC,CASSQVHGDSLSYEQYF
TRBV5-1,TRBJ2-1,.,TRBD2,TGCGCCAGCAGCTTTGTCGGTCTAGCGGGAGCTAAATTGGGCAATGAGCAGTTCTTC,CASSFVGLAGAKLGNEQFF
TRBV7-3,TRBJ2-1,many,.,TGTGCCAGCAGCTACGGGACCCCGACAAACCCTAATGAGCAGTTCTTC,CASSYGTPTNPNEQFF
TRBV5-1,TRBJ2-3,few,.,TGCGCCAGCAGCCTTTCTTTAGGAGTAGATACGCAGTATTTT,CASSLSLGVDTQYF
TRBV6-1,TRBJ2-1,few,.,TGTGCCAGCAATAGGGACGCCTACAATGAGCAGTTCTTC,CASNRDAYNEQFF
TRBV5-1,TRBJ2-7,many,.,TGCGCCAGCAGCTTTACTAGCTCCGAGCAGTACTTC,CASSFTSSEQYF
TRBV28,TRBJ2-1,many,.,TGTGCCAGCAACACAGGGTACAGGAATGAGCAGTTCTTC,CASNTGYRNEQFF
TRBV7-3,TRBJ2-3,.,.,TGTGCCAGCAGCAGGTTAATACGGGAGAGGGCAGATACGCAGTATTTT,CASSRLIRERADTQYF
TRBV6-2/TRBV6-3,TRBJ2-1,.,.,TGTGCCAGCTTTTCCCTCCGGGACAAATACAATGAGCAGTTCTTC,CASFSLRDKYNEQFF
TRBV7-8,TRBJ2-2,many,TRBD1,TGTGCCAGCAGCGATGGACAGGCGGTGATTGGGTCCGGGGAGCTGTTTTTT,CASSDGQAVIGSGELFF
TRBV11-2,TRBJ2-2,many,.,TGTGCCAGCCCAAGGCGTCCGGCGAACACCGGGGAGCTGTTTTTT,CASPRRPANTGELFF
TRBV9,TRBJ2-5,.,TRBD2,TGTGCCAGCAGCGGTCCGACTAGCGGGCCGCAAGAGACCCAGTACTTC,CASSGPTSGPQETQYF
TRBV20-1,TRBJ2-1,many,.,TGCAGTGCACTACCCCGGTTCAGCTCCTACAATGAGCAGTTCTTC,CSALPRFSSYNEQFF
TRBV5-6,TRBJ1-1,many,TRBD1,TGTGCCAGCAGGGGACAGGGGGCCCTTAATGAAGCTTTCTTT,CASRGQGALNEAFF
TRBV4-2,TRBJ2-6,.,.,TGTGCCAGCAGCCAAGACAGACCTCAATCTGGGGCCAACGTCCTGACTTTC,CASSQDRPQSGANVLTF
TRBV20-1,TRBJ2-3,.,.,TGCAGTGGTGCCGGGACCTCTGTAACAGATACGCAGTATTTT,CSGAGTSVTDTQYF
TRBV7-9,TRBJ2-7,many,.,TGTGCCAGCAGCGCTTCGGCCCTCTACGAGCAGTACTTC,CASSASALYEQYF
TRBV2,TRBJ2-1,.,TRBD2,TGTGCCAGCAAGAGGCTAGCGGGAGAAGCCTACAATGAGCAGTTCTTC,CASKRLAGEAYNEQFF
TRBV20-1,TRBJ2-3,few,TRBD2,TGCAGTGCTCCCAAGAAGCAGCGGGAGATCACAGATACGCAGTATTTT,CSAPKKQREITDTQYF
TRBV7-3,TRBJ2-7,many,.,TGTGCCAGCAGCTTATACGCTCGGGTCGGTTACGAGCAGTACTTC,CASSLYARVGYEQYF
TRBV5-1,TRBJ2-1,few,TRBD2,TGCGCCAGCAGCTCGGGAATAGCGGGAGTAGGTTACAATGAGCAGTTCTTC,CASSSGIAGVGYNEQFF
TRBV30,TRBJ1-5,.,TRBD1,TGTGCCTGGAGTGGGACAGGACATCAGCCCCAGCATTTT,CAWSGTGHQPQHF
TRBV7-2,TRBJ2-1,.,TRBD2,TGTGCCAGCAGCCAAGCTGGCGGGAGGGAGTTCTTC,CASSQAGGREFF
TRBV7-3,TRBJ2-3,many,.,TGTGCCAGCAGCCTCGTCTACGATGATACGCAGTATTTT,CASSLVYDDTQYF
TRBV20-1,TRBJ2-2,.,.,TGCAGTGCTGCCGGGCCGGCGAACACCGGGGAGCTGTTTTTT,CSAAGPANTGELFF
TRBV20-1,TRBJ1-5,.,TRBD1,TGCAGTGCTAGCCCCTCCGGGACAGGGGCTCTGAATCAGCCCCAGCATTTT,CSASPSGTGALNQPQHF
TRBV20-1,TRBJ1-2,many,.,TGCAGTGCTAGCAATTTCCGGTTTTCTAACTATGGCTACACCTTC,CSASNFRFSNYGYTF
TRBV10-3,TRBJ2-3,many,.,TGTGCCATCAAAACTTCCCCCACAGATACGCAGTATTTT,CAIKTSPTDTQYF
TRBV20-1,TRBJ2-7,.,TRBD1,TGCAGTGCTAGGGGACAGGGGACCCCTTACGAGCAGTACTTC,CSARGQGTPYEQYF
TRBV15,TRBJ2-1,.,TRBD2,TGTGCCACCAGCAGCCACAGGGGGCAAGGGACTAGCGGGGGGGCCAATGAGCAGTTCTTC,CATSSHRGQGTSGGANEQFF
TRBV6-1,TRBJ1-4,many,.,TGTGCCAGCAATGAACAGCCAACTAATGAAAAACTGTTTTTT,CASNEQPTNEKLFF
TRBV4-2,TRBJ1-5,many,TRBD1,TGTGCCAGCAGCCAAGAGCCCAACAGGGGGAATAGCAATCAGCCCCAGCATTTT,CASSQEPNRGNSNQPQHF
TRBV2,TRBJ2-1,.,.,TGTGCCAGCAGTGAGCCTCTTGGGGGTGAGCAGTTCTTC,CASSEPLGGEQFF
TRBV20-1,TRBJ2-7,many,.,TGCAGTGCGGATCAGCCGGGGGAGCAGTACTTC,CSADQPGEQYF
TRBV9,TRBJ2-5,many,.,TGTGCCAGCAGCCCCAACTGGGGAGTTGAGACCCAGTACTTC,CASSPNWGVETQYF
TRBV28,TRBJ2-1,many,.,TGTGCCAGCAGTTCTCCGGGGAACAATGAGCAGTTCTTC,CASSSPGNNEQFF
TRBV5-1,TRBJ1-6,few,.,TGCGCCAGCAGCCTCGATGGGATAAGCTCCTATAATTCACCCCTCCACTTT,CASSLDGISSYNSPLHF
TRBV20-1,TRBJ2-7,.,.,TGCAGTGCTAATAGAGGGAACTACGAGCAGTACTTC,CSANRGNYEQYF
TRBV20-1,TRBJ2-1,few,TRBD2,TGCAGTGCTAACCCCGGGGGACTAGGCTACAATGAGCAGTTCTTC,CSANPGGLGYNEQFF
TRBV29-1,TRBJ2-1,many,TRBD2,TGCAGCGTTGCGACTAGCGGCTACAATGAGCAGTTCTTC,CSVATSGYNEQFF